This T cell receptor (beta chain) was recovered during a study of Tregs in tolerant kidney transplant recipients (dated by TCRdb to between 2018 and 2021). In terms of the full investigation: The transplants used related donors with nonmyeloablative bone marrow transplantation, and mixed chimerism in the human trials was transient. The study applied TCRbeta sequencing to find donor-specific regulatory T cells before combined kidney and bone marrow transplantation and then followed those same cells after transplant.

V sheds 9 bases and J sheds 1 base, leaving 19 bases between their ends. CDR1 and CDR2 are read off the germline V gene as MDHEN and SYDVKM. From the cysteine up to the phenylalanine, the CDR3 has a length of 17 residues. Only CDR3 DNA is held: 51 bases, read in frame from base 1. This clone was detected a few times. Its recognized antigen is unknown. Qualities for individual bases were not recorded, and no much larger clone is one base off. The meaning of the sample's time point label: blood sample drawn before combined kidney and bone marrow transplant. Thawed PBMCs were FACS-sorted into unstimulated Tregs (CD4+CD25+CD127-), CD4+ non-Tregs (CD4+CD25-), CD4 cells and CD8 cells. Thawed PBMCs were rested overnight at 37 degrees C with about 180 IU/ml IL-2 before Treg sorting. Patients were 4 combined kidney and bone marrow transplant recipients from the ITN036ST trial, and only these trial subjects had samples available. Healthy control blood was processed to PBMCs by Ficoll density gradient and cryopreserved, and patient PBMCs were collected before and after transplant.

Genomic DNA was extracted from sorted cells with the QIAGEN DNeasy Blood and Tissue Kit for TCRbeta CDR3 sequencing. High-throughput TCRbeta CDR3 sequencing was carried out commercially through immunoSEQ, with PCR amplification with bias correction and internal controls included. On the study's bioinformatics: Unique productive TCRbeta sequences were defined by CDR3 nucleotide sequence when primers matched and otherwise by CDR3 amino acid sequence together with Vbeta and Jbeta genes. Sorting error was corrected by removing sequences shared between sorted populations at a frequency ratio of 2:1 or less, and the remaining shared sequences were assigned to the higher population. Donor-reactive sequences were defined as at least 5-fold expanded in CFSE-low cells versus unstimulated cells, with frequency of at least 0.01% in CFSE-low cells. Repertoire divergence was quantified by Jensen-Shannon divergence calculated from the top 100 TCRbeta sequences ranked by frequency. For samples with multiple sequencing runs, sorting error was corrected in each run separately before the runs were combined. This immuneACCESS table, as held by TCRdb, lists in-frame sequences with V and J called but not all clones. Of the missing ones, under half trace to an unresolved V gene in checked studies; the others have no known cause. V and J calls and clone size are those listed in that table; D and trimming were worked out from the DNA. This sample gives some 74,000 clones in total; approximately 89% of them show up just once. Of the sample, 0.34% is held by the ten largest clones.

Here is what the overall study found, with its caveats: Donor-specific Treg expansion was found to exceed global Treg expansion in tolerant patients, suggesting antigen-driven rather than nonspecific expansion. Biological reproducibility was not directly assessed, although technical replication error appeared to be minimal. The study was constrained by small patient numbers, and validation of the findings is required in larger populations and under other immunosuppression protocols. The most biologically relevant and donor-specific TCRbeta repertoire appeared to be identified by expanding Tregs with activated donor B cells. Because the PCR primers were changed over time for some patients, nucleotide-level comparison could not be performed across the samples from those patients.

The sample was Tregs from blood, taken before the transplant. The chain couples TRBV28 to TRBJ2-6; TRBD1 might be the D gene, on 5 matching bases. This receptor was obtained from a human donor who received a combined kidney and bone marrow transplant. This receptor carries the CDR3 CASAGFAALSGANVLTF. The sequenced DNA: TGTGCCAGTGCAGGGTTTGCGGCCCTTTCTGGGGCCAACGTCCTGACTTTC.